This T cell receptor beta chain was sequenced in a study of blood T cell repertoires in COVID-19. Study-level information: Collection of acute and convalescent COVID-19 samples took place in the United States, Italy and Spain. Nucleic acid was either cDNA or gDNA, and it came from T cells, B-cell-depleted T cells, or PBMCs.

Patients at the Seattle site were enrolled during active infection and followed longitudinally. Authors' processing steps: Using reference gene primer amplification, nucleated cell counts were estimated. Assay: immunoSEQ multiplex PCR; the TCRdb copy retains only in-frame clones and omits some. V and J calls plus clone size are reproduced from that table; the DNA served to infer D and trimming. The table lists 110,000 or so clones, approximately 85% of them singletons. V was shortened by 4 bases and J by 1 base, with 14 bases between the two germline ends. CDR3 length: 15 amino acids. In germline, CDR1 is MNHNY, CDR2 SVGAGI (reference sequence).

The source material was peripheral blood. This receptor was identified in a woman aged 60-70 years with COVID-19, enrolled during active disease. V is TRBV6-6 and J is TRBJ2-7; maybe TRBD1 (6 bases). The DNA for the CDR3 is TGTGCCAGCAGTTGCGCAGGGGCCTGTTCCTACGAGCAGTACTTC. This encodes CASSCAGACSYEQYF.